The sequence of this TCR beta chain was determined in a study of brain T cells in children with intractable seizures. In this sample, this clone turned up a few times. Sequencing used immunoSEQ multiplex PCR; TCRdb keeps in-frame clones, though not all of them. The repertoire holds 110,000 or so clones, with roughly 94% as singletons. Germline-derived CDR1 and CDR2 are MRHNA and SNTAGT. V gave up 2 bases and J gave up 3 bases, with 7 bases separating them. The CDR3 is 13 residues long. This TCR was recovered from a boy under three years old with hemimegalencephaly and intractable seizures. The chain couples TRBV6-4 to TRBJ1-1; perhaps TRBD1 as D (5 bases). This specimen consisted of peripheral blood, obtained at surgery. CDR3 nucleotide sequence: TGTGCCAGCAGTGACGGGGGAGACACTGAAGCTTTCTTT. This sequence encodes CASSDGGDTEAFF.